A selection of T cell receptor beta chains follows, all from one sample in a study of cytomegalovirus exposure and HLA in healthy donors. TCRdb keeps only in-frame clones here, not all; method: immunoSEQ multiplex PCR. The table records over 150,000 clones, around 70% of them present only once. Sequenced input: PBMCs. These receptors originate from a man aged 25 to 40 in good health and CMV-seronegative. Both conserved end residues are part of each CDR3. Fields, in order: V gene, clone size, CDR3 length, D gene, J gene, CDR3 protein, CDR3 DNA. The D gene is left open where the match is weak. Size is omitted from some rows. Given values are once, few, many or a class for expanded clones.

>TRBV2|.|14|TRBD1|TRBJ1-1
CASIIQGAHTEAFF
TGTGCCAGCATCATACAGGGGGCGCATACTGAAGCTTTCTTT
>TRBV2|.|13|TRBD1|TRBJ1-1
CASSTGEDTEAFF
TGTGCCAGTTCGACAGGGGAGGACACTGAAGCTTTCTTT
>TRBV19|.|14|.|TRBJ1-1
CASSIFPVNTEAFF
TGTGCCAGTAGTATATTTCCGGTGAACACTGAAGCTTTCTTT
>TRBV2|once|14|.|TRBJ1-5
CASSKSVVDQPQHF
TGTGCCAGCAGTAAAAGCGTGGTGGATCAGCCCCAGCATTTT
>TRBV5-1|.|14|.|TRBJ2-3
CASSLDSGTDTQYF
TGCGCCAGCAGCTTGGACAGCGGAACAGATACGCAGTATTTT
>TRBV7-9|.|17|TRBD1|TRBJ1-2
CSSSSPWAEGASYGYTF
TGTTCCAGCAGCTCCCCGTGGGCGGAGGGGGCTTCTTATGGCTACACCTTC
>TRBV29-1|.|13|TRBD1|TRBJ2-7
CSVVDRGRNEQYF
TGCAGCGTCGTCGACAGGGGGCGGAACGAGCAGTACTTC
>TRBV10-3|.|14|.|TRBJ1-1
CAISSPRIGSEAFF
TGTGCCATCAGTTCGCCCAGGATTGGTTCTGAAGCTTTCTTT
>TRBV15|.|15|.|TRBJ1-6
CATSRDRGVNSPLHF
TGTGCCACCAGCAGAGATCGGGGAGTAAATTCACCCCTCCACTTT
>TRBV5-4|.|18|.|TRBJ2-3
CASSLGTKDSGFRDTQYF
TGTGCCAGCAGCTTGGGAACCAAGGACAGTGGCTTCCGTGATACGCAGTATTTT
>TRBV5-6|.|16|TRBD2|TRBJ2-1
CASSNIAGRFGNEQFF
TGTGCCAGCAGCAACATAGCGGGGAGGTTCGGGAATGAGCAGTTCTTC
>TRBV5-5|.|18|.|TRBJ2-2
CASSLGVRRGPNTGELFF
TGTGCCAGCAGCTTGGGGGTGAGGAGGGGTCCGAACACCGGGGAGCTGTTTTTT
>TRBV6-5|.|13|TRBD1|TRBJ2-7
CASSRGGLYEQYF
TGTGCCAGCAGTCGAGGGGGCCTCTACGAGCAGTACTTC
>TRBV25-1|.|15|TRBD2|TRBJ2-5
CASSDPGRLGETQYF
TGTGCCAGCAGTGACCCCGGGAGGTTAGGGGAGACCCAGTACTTC
>TRBV9|.|14|.|TRBJ2-7
CASSTDRFWYEQYF
TGTGCCAGCAGCACCGACAGGTTTTGGTACGAGCAGTACTTC
>TRBV5-6|once|14|.|TRBJ2-1
CASLGQPTYNEQFF
TGTGCCAGCCTGGGACAACCAACTTACAATGAGCAGTTCTTC
>TRBV30|few|17|.|TRBJ2-2
CAWTVGWGVRGTGELFF
TGTGCCTGGACGGTGGGATGGGGGGTTCGAGGCACCGGGGAGCTGTTTTTT
>TRBV13|once|14|.|TRBJ1-2
CASSLGRGSGGYTF
TGTGCCAGCAGCTTAGGCCGAGGCTCTGGAGGCTACACCTTC
>TRBV9|.|14|TRBD2|TRBJ2-1
CASSASGGANEQFF
TGTGCCAGCAGCGCTAGCGGGGGGGCCAATGAGCAGTTCTTC
>TRBV2|.|14|.|TRBJ2-5
CASSVQAGVETQYF
TGTGCCAGCAGTGTACAAGCAGGGGTGGAGACCCAGTACTTC
>TRBV5-6|.|15|.|TRBJ2-5
CASSLARQGKETQYF
TGTGCCAGCAGCTTGGCCAGGCAGGGGAAAGAGACCCAGTACTTC
>TRBV5-1|.|15|TRBD2|TRBJ2-5
CASSLERGSSETQYF
TGCGCCAGCAGCTTGGAGCGGGGGTCGTCAGAGACCCAGTACTTC
>TRBV30|.|15|TRBD2|TRBJ2-5
CAWALTAGNQETQYF
TGTGCCTGGGCCCTCACAGCGGGGAACCAAGAGACCCAGTACTTC
>TRBV19|.|13|.|TRBJ2-3
CASSEGDADTQYF
TGTGCCAGTAGTGAGGGGGACGCAGATACGCAGTATTTT
>TRBV7-3|.|14|TRBD2|TRBJ2-3
CASSPGLAGETQYF
TGTGCCAGCAGCCCCGGACTAGCGGGGGAAACGCAGTATTTT
>TRBV7-2|.|17|TRBD1|TRBJ1-5
CASSTFPGTGLVQPQHF
TGTGCCAGCAGCACATTCCCCGGGACAGGGTTAGTGCAGCCCCAGCATTTT
>TRBV27|.|13|.|TRBJ1-1
CASSYARDTEAFF
TGTGCCAGCAGTTACGCACGGGACACTGAAGCTTTCTTT
>TRBV2|.|14|TRBD1|TRBJ2-1
CASSQGALYNEQFF
TGTGCCAGCAGTCAGGGGGCCCTCTACAATGAGCAGTTCTTC
>TRBV6-5|once|14|.|TRBJ1-3
CASKSQVSGNTIYF
TGTGCCAGCAAGTCGCAGGTCTCTGGAAACACCATATATTTT
>TRBV19|.|16|.|TRBJ2-1
CASSPIAGASYNEQFF
TGTGCCAGTAGCCCCATCGCAGGGGCCTCCTACAATGAGCAGTTCTTC
>TRBV29-1|.|15|TRBD1|TRBJ1-2
CSVEDLLDRGNGYTF
TGCAGCGTTGAAGATCTTCTGGACAGGGGTAATGGCTACACCTTC
>TRBV1|.|18|.|TRBJ2-5
CTSSQDQIRDRGEETQYF
TGCACCAGCAGCCAAGATCAGATCCGGGACAGAGGGGAAGAGACCCAGTACTTC
>TRBV5-4|few|14|TRBD1|TRBJ2-7
CASSLGQGAYEQYF
TGTGCCAGCAGCTTGGGACAGGGGGCCTACGAGCAGTACTTC
>TRBV6-1|few|12|.|TRBJ1-1
CASSEVGDEAFF
TGTGCCAGCAGTGAAGTGGGAGATGAAGCTTTCTTT
>TRBV9|.|16|.|TRBJ1-6
CASSVGASTVHSPLHF
TGTGCCAGCAGCGTAGGCGCGAGCACTGTTCATTCACCCCTCCACTTT
>TRBV6-1|once|14|TRBD1|TRBJ1-6
CASSRDREDSPLHF
TGTGCCAGCAGCCGGGACAGGGAAGATTCACCCCTCCACTTT
>TRBV28|.|12|TRBD1|TRBJ1-1
CASWDREAEAFF
TGTGCCAGCTGGGACAGGGAAGCTGAAGCTTTCTTT
>TRBV7-2|.|15|TRBD1|TRBJ1-5
CASSTRQGAGQPQHF
TGTGCCAGCAGCACTAGACAGGGGGCGGGACAGCCCCAGCATTTT
>TRBV9|once|15|TRBD2|TRBJ2-7
CASSVHSGSSYEQYF
TGTGCCAGCAGCGTACACAGCGGGAGCTCCTACGAGCAGTACTTC
>TRBV27|.|13|.|TRBJ2-3
CASSYLNTDTQYF
TGTGCCAGCAGTTACTTGAACACAGATACGCAGTATTTT
>TRBV5-6|.|14|TRBD1|TRBJ2-4
CASSSGTGMNIQYF
TGTGCCAGCAGCTCGGGGACAGGGATGAACATTCAGTACTTC
>TRBV4-3|.|15|TRBD2|TRBJ2-3
CASSHDSGVRDTQYF
TGCGCCAGCAGCCATGACAGCGGGGTCAGAGATACGCAGTATTTT
>TRBV19|.|16|TRBD1|TRBJ2-1
CASSIHLQGAGNEQFF
TGTGCCAGTTCCATACACCTTCAGGGGGCCGGTAATGAGCAGTTCTTC
>TRBV27|.|17|TRBD2|TRBJ2-2
CASRPPTSGVFTGELFF
TGTGCCAGCAGGCCCCCCACTAGCGGGGTCTTCACCGGGGAGCTGTTTTTT
>TRBV5-1|once|16|TRBD1|TRBJ2-7
CASSSTGTDFNYEQYF
TGCGCCAGCAGCTCGACGGGGACAGATTTTAACTACGAGCAGTACTTC